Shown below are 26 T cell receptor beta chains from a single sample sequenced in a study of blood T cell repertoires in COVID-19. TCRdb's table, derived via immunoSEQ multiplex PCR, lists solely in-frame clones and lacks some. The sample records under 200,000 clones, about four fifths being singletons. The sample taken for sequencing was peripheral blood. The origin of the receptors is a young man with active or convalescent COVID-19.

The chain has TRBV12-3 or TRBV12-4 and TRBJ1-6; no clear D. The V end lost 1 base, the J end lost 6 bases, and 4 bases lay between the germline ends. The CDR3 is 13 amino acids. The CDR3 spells CASSLDFNSPLHF. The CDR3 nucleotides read TGTGCCAGCAGTTTAGACTTTAATTCACCCCTCCACTTT.

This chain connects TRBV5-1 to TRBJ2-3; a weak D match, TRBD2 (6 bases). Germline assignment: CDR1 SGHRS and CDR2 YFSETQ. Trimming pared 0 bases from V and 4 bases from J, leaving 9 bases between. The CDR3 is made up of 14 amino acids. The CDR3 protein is CASSLGPGADTQYF. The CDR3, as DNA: TGCGCCAGCAGCTTGGGGCCGGGGGCAGATACGCAGTATTTT.

CDR3 protein: CASSPERDTEAFF. DNA of the CDR3: TGTGCCAGCAGCCCGGAGAGGGACACTGAAGCTTTCTTT. This sequence joins TRBV7-3 and TRBJ1-1, with D unresolved. The germline V gene encodes CDR1 SGHTA and CDR2 FQGTGA. This CDR3 is built from 13 residues. Trimming stripped 5 bases from V and 3 bases from J, with 10 bases between.

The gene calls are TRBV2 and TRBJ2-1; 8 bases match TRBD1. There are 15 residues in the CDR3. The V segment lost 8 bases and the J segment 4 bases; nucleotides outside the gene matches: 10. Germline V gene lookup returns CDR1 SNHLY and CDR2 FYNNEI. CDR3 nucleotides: TGTGCCAGCTCGCGACAGGGGTTACGATACAATGAGCAGTTCTTC. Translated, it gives CASSRQGLRYNEQFF. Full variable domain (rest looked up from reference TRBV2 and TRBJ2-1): EPEVTQTPSHQVTQMGQEVILRCVPISNHLYFYWYRQILGQKVEFLVSFYNNEISEKSEIFDDQFSVERPDGSNFTLKIRSTKLEDSAMYFCASSRQGLRYNEQFFGPGTRLTVL.

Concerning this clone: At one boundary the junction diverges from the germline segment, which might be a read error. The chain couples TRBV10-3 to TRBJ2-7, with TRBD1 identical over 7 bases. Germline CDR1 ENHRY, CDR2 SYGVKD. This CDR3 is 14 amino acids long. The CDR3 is CATKGGPNLDEQCF. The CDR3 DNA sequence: TGTGCCACCAAAGGGGGCCCAAATTTGGACGAGCAGTGCTTC.

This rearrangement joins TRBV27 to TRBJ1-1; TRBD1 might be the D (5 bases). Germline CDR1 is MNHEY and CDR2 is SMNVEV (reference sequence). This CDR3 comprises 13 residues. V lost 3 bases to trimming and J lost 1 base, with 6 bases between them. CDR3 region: CASSFRENTEAFF. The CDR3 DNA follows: TGTGCCAGCAGTTTCAGGGAGAACACTGAAGCTTTCTTT.

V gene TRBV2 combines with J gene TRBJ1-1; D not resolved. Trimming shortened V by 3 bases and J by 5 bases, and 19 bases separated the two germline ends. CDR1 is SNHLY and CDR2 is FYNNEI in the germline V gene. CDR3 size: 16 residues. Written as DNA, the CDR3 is TGTGCCAGCAGTGAGAACAGAATTGTCGGTAAGACTGAAGCTTTCTTT. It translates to CASSENRIVGKTEAFF.

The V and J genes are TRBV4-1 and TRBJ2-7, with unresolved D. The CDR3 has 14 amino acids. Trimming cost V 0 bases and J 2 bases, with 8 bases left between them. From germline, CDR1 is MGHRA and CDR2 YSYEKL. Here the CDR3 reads CASSQEARPYEQYF. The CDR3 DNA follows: TGCGCCAGCAGCCAAGAGGCCAGGCCCTACGAGCAGTACTTC.

Written as DNA, the CDR3 is TGTGCCAGCAGTTTACAGGGGAATAATTCACCCCTCCACTTT. Its translation: CASSLQGNNSPLHF. The rearrangement joins TRBV27 to TRBJ1-6, with a tentative D call TRBD1 (6 bases). V dropped 2 bases and J dropped 5 bases, with 7 bases sitting between them. This CDR3 is 14 amino acids long. The V gene's germline CDR1 is MNHEY and CDR2 SMNVEV (reference sequence).

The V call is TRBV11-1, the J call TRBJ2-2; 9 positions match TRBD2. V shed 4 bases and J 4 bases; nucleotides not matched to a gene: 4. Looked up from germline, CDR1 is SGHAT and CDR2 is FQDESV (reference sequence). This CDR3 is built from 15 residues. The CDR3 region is CASSSWTSATGELFF. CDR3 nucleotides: TGTGCCAGCAGCTCTTGGACTAGCGCCACCGGGGAGCTGTTTTTT.

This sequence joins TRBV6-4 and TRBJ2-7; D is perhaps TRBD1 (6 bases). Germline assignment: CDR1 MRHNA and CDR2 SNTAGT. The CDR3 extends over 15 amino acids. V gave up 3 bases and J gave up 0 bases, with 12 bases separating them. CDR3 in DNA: TGTGCCAGCAGTGAGGGGCAGGGGAGCTCCTACGAGCAGTACTTC. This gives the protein CASSEGQGSSYEQYF.

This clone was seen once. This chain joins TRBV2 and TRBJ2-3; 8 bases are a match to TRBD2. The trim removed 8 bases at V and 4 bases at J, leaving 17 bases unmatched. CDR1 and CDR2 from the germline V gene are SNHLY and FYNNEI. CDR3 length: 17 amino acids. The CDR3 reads CASHKAGAPPGADTQYF. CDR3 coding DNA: TGTGCCAGCCACAAAGCGGGGGCCCCGCCTGGGGCAGATACGCAGTATTTT. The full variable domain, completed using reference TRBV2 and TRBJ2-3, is EPEVTQTPSHQVTQMGQEVILRCVPISNHLYFYWYRQILGQKVEFLVSFYNNEISEKSEIFDDQFSVERPDGSNFTLKIRSTKLEDSAMYFCASHKAGAPPGADTQYFGPGTRLTVL.

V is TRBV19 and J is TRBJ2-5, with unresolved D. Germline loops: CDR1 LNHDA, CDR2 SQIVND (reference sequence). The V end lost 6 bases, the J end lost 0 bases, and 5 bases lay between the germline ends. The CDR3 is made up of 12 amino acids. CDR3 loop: CASRNYQETQYF. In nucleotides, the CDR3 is TGTGCCAGTAGGAACTACCAAGAGACCCAGTACTTC.

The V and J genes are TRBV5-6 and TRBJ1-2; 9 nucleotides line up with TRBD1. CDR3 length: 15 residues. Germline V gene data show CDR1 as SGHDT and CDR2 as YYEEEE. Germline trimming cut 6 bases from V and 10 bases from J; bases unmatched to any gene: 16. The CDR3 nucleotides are TGTGCCAGCACCAAACCCGCCGGGACAGGGCCACCCTACACCTTC. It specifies CASTKPAGTGPPYTF.

Here the CDR3 reads CASSAYRGANEKLFF. CDR3 bases: TGTGCCAGCAGCGCCTACAGGGGTGCTAATGAAAAACTGTTTTTT. V and J are TRBV11-2 and TRBJ1-4; 7 nucleotides agree with TRBD1. The V segment lost 5 bases and the J segment 3 bases; nucleotides outside the gene matches: 6. The CDR3 runs 15 residues. CDR1 and CDR2 from the germline V gene are SGHAT and FQNNGV.

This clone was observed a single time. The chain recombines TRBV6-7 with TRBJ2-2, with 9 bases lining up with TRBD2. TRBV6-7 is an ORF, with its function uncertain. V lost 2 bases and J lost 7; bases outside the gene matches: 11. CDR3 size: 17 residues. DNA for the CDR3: TGTGCCAGCAGTTACCGTATGGCGGGGGGGCACGGCGGGGAGCTGTTTTTT. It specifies CASSYRMAGGHGGELFF.

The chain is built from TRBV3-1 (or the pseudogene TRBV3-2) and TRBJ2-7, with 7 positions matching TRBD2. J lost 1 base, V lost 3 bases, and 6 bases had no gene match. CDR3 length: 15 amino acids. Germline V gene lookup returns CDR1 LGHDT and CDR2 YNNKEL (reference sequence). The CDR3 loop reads CASSHEPGLSYEQYF. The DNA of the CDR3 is TGTGCCAGCAGCCATGAACCGGGACTATCCTACGAGCAGTACTTC.

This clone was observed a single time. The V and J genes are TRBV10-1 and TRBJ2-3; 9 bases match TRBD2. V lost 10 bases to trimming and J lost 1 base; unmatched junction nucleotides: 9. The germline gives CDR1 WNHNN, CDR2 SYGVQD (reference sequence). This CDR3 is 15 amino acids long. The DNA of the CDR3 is TGCGCCACCACGACTAGCGGCAATCGCACAGATACGCAGTATTTT. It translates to CATTTSGNRTDTQYF.

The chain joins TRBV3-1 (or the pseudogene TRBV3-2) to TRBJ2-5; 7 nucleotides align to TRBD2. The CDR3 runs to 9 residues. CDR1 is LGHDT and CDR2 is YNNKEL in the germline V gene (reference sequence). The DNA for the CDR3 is TGTGATAGCGGGCAGACCCAGTACTTC. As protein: CDSGQTQYF.

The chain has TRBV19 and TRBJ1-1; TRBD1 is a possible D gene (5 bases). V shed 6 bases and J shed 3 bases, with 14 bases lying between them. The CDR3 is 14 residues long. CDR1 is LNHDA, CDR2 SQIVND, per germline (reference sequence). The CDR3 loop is CASRLRGGDTEAFF. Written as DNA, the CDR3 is TGTGCCAGTAGGCTACGGGGGGGGGACACTGAAGCTTTCTTT.

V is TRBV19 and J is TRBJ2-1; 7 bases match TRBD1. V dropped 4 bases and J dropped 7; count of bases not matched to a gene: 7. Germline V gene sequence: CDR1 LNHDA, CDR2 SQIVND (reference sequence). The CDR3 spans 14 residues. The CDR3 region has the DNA TGTGCCAGTAGTACCCAGACAGGGTTGAATGAGCAGTTCTTC. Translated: CASSTQTGLNEQFF.

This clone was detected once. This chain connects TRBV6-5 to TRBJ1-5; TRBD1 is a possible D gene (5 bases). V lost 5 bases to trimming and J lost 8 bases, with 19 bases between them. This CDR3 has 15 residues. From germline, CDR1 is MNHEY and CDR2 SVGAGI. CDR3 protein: CASSPGVRGGEPQHF. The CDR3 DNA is TGTGCCAGCAGTCCCGGCGTGAGGGGAGGGGAGCCCCAGCATTTT.

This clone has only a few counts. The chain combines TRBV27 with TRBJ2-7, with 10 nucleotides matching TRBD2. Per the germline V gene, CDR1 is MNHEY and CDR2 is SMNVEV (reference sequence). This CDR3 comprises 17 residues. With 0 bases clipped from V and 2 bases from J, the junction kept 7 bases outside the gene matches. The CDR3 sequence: CASSLSPGLATTYEQYF. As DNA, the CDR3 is TGTGCCAGCAGTTTATCACCGGGACTAGCGACTACCTACGAGCAGTACTTC.

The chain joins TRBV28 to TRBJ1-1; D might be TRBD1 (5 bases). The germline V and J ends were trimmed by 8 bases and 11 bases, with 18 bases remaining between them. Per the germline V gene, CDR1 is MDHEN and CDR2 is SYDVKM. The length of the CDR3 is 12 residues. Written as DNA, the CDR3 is TGTGCCAGCTATATGGGGGGATTTGGGGCTTTCTTT. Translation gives CASYMGGFGAFF.

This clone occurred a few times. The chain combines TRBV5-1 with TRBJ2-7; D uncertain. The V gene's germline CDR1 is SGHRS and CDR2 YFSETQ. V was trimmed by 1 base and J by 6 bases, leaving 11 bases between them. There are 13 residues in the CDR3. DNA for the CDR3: TGCGCCAGCAGCTTGTCGAACAACCCCGAGCAGTACTTC. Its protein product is CASSLSNNPEQYF.

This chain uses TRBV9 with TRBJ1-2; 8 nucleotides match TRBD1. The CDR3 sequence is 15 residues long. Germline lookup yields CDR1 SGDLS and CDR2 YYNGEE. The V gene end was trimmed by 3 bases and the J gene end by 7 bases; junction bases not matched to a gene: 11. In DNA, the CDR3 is TGTGCCAGCAGCGCAACGACAGGGGCCTATGGTGGCTACACCTTC. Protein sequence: CASSATTGAYGGYTF.